In its sample, the clone carrying this T cell receptor (beta chain) was seen once. Its antigen is not identified. Assay: immunoSEQ multiplex PCR; the TCRdb copy retains only in-frame clones and omits some. The repertoire holds about 33,000 clones, about 90% seen once, with under 9% in the top ten. This sample stems from a study of T cells in tuberculosis. Study in general: In South Africa, adults with active tuberculosis were compared with IGRA-negative and latently infected IGRA-positive adolescents. Overall study findings and caveats: Samples were chosen by availability of cryopreserved specimens. GEM motif frequencies gave around 67% accuracy; the GMM repertoire gave roughly 90%. Smaller alpha distances in active tuberculosis partly reflected shorter CDR3-alpha lengths.

The CDR3 loop spans 15 amino acids. V gave up 4 bases and J gave up 2 bases; unmatched junction bases: 3. CDR1 LNHNV and CDR2 YYDKDF come from the germline V gene (reference sequence). Time point given: new active TB diagnosis, blood taken before or within 7 days of starting treatment. The clonotype was recovered from an adult with tuberculosis. Some clones in this sample may be carry-over from other donors' samples. The chain is built from TRBV15 and TRBJ1-3; TRBD1 matches 9 bases. The source material was PBMCs, sampled at tuberculosis diagnosis. This chain's CDR3 is CATSIQGATGNTIYF. The CDR3 DNA is TGTGCCACCAGCATACAGGGGGCTACTGGAAACACCATATATTTT.